What follows is one T cell receptor (beta chain) and its context. Its target is not known. The data were taken from a study of lymphopenia after photon versus proton radiotherapy. Study-level points and caveats: Oligoclonal CD8+ Temra expansion after nadir drove photon patients' diversity drop. Only patients who died were analyzed for survival; proton advantage is unproven. Under photons, naive T cells and diversity fell while effector/memory populations rose.

The repertoire was sequenced with immunoSEQ multiplex PCR; TCRdb's copy has only in-frame clones and lacks some. Among 24,000 or so clones listed, about 80% were seen once. Per the germline V gene, CDR1 is SQVTM and CDR2 is ANQGSEA. CDR3 length: 12 residues. V was cut by 5 bases and J by 2 bases, with 7 bases left in between. The chain recombines TRBV29-1 with TRBJ1-3, with D unclear. The clonotype comes from a man aged 35 to 55 with gastric cancer. The sample in question was peripheral blood, obtained from a patient treated with photon-based radiotherapy. The CDR3 nucleotides are TGCAGCGTTAAAACAACTGGAAACACCATATATTTT. It translates to CSVKTTGNTIYF.